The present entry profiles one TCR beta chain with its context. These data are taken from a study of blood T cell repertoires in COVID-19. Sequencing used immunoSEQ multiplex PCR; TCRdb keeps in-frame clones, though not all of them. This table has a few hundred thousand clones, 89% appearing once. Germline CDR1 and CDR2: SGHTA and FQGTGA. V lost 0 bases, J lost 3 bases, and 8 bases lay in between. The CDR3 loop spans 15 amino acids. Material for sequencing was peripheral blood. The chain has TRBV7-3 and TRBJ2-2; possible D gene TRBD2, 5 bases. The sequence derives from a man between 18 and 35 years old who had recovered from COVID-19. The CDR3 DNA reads TGTGCCAGCAGCTTAACTGGACTCCACACCGGGGAGCTGTTTTTT. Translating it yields CASSLTGLHTGELFF. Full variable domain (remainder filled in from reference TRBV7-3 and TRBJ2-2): GAGVSQTPSNKVTEKGKYVELRCDPISGHTALYWYRQSLGQGPEFLIYFQGTGAADDSGLPNDRFFAVRPEGSVSTLKIQRTERGDSAVYLCASSLTGLHTGELFFGEGSRLTVL.